The 10 T cell receptor beta chains in this list originate from one sample, sequenced in a study of regulatory T cells in long-lasting Graves disease. Arm-PCR of CDR3 regions and iRepertoire HTBI primers were the basis on which TCR beta libraries were built. TCRdb re-analysed the multiplex PCR reads in MiXCR, keeping a single row per CDR3 protein. Of about 540,000 distinct CDR3 sequences detected, roughly 13% appear once; the ten largest clones hold roughly a tenth. The time point was: newly diagnosed GD, antithyroid drugs for less than 3 months. Researchers made the TCR library from RNA that was extracted from PBMCs. This sample also belongs to another study, concerning T cells in Graves' hyperthyroidism and ophthalmopathy.

This sample comprised peripheral blood mononuclear cells (PBMCs), obtained at new diagnosis, from a patient treated with antithyroid drugs. The receptors here all came from a man aged 25 to 40 with Graves disease.

In its sample, this clonotype was seen a few times. No conserved phenylalanine or tryptophan is present at the end of the CDR3, so a read error is the likely explanation. This chain joins TRBV20-1 and TRBJ2-7; 12 nucleotides match TRBD2. This CDR3 is 16 amino acids long. Germline CDR1 is DFQATT and CDR2 is SNEGSKA (reference sequence). The trim removed 5 bases at V and 3 bases at J, leaving 11 bases unmatched. CDR3 in DNA: TGCAGTGCTCAAGGACTAGCGGGAAATCGGGACTACGAGCAGTACTGC. This translates into CSAQGLAGNRDYEQYC.

This clonotype has at least ten counts. V is TRBV29-1 and J is TRBJ1-1; D is ambiguous. Trimming stripped 7 bases from V and 3 bases from J, with 12 bases between. In germline, CDR1 is SQVTM, CDR2 ANQGSEA. This CDR3 spans 12 amino acids. This CDR3 reads CSGRAADTEAFF. The CDR3 nucleotides are TGCAGCGGACGGGCAGCCGACACTGAAGCTTTCTTT.

The chain recombines TRBV19 with TRBJ2-7, with D possibly called TRBD1 or TRBD2 (6 bases each). The CDR3 contains 15 residues. CDR1 LNHDA and CDR2 SQIVND come from the germline V gene (reference sequence). Trimming left V 11 bases short and J 7 bases short, with 27 bases between. CDR3 loop: CAASSPGSGAGEQYF. In nucleotides, the CDR3 is TGTGCCGCTTCTTCGCCGGGATCGGGGGCGGGAGAGCAGTACTTC.

Worth noting for this clonotype: A much more abundant neighbour one base away suggests this may be a read error. The chain uses TRBV5-1 and TRBJ2-3; D remains ambiguous. This CDR3 region has 15 residues. Germline V CDR1 and CDR2: SGHRS, YFSETQ. CDR3 in amino acids: CASSLDLESRDAQYF. The CDR3 DNA follows: TGCGCCAGCAGCCTTGACTTAGAATCTAGAGATGCGCAGTATTTT.

There are many counts of this clonotype. CDR3 DNA sequence: TGTGCCAGCAGCCCCCGGGACAGGATTCTCCTATATGGCTACACCTTC. Translation: CASSPRDRILLYGYTF. The genes are TRBV11-2 and TRBJ1-2; TRBD1 aligns across 8 bases. From germline, CDR1 is SGHAT and CDR2 FQNNGV. The CDR3 runs 16 residues. The V gene end was trimmed by 5 bases and the J gene end by 5 bases; junction bases not matched to a gene: 13.

The chain has TRBV5-6 and TRBJ1-5, with 7 bases fitting TRBD1. The CDR3 loop spans 14 amino acids. J was trimmed by 6 bases and V by 3 bases; bases with no gene match: 6. Per germline, CDR1 SGHDT and CDR2 YYEEEE. The CDR3 nucleotides read TGTGCCAGCAGCTCACAGGGGCTCAGTCAGCCCCAGCATTTT. Its translation is CASSSQGLSQPQHF.

Many counts were recorded for this clonotype. This chain links TRBV3-1 with TRBJ2-1; D is undetermined. From germline, CDR1 is LGHDT and CDR2 YNNKEL (reference sequence). CDR3 length: 15 residues. V shed 5 bases and J shed 7 bases, with 18 bases lying between them. The CDR3, as DNA: TGTGCCAGCAGCAAGAGAGTAGACCTAGGGAATGAGCAGTTCTTC. Its protein is CASSKRVDLGNEQFF.

J is TRBJ2-2 and V is TRBV18, with D hard to call. V gave up 3 bases and J gave up 0 bases, with 11 bases separating them. This CDR3 region has 16 residues. Germline V gene sequence: CDR1 KGHSH, CDR2 LQKENI. The CDR3 spells CASSPSTRANTGELFF. CDR3 sequence (DNA): TGTGCCAGCTCACCGTCGACGCGTGCGAACACCGGGGAGCTGTTTTTT.

The genes are TRBV18 and TRBJ2-6; D remains unclear. Germline values: CDR1 KGHSH, CDR2 LQKENI. V was clipped by 2 bases and J by 3 bases, with 8 bases between them. The CDR3 is 15 amino acids. The DNA for the CDR3 is TGTGCCAGCTCACCAAGTAAAGGTGGGGCCAACGTCCTGACTTTC. This codes for CASSPSKGGANVLTF. The whole variable domain, filled in from reference TRBV18 and TRBJ2-6, reads NAGVMQNPRHLVRRRGQEARLRCSPMKGHSHVYWYRQLPEEGLKFMVYLQKENIIDESGMPKERFSAEFPKEGPSILRIQQVVRGDSAAYFCASSPSKGGANVLTFGAGSRLTVL.

This clonotype was detected only a few times. A much larger clone sits a single nucleotide away, making a read error possible. The CDR3 bases are TGTGCCAGCAATGTAGGCTGGACCGGGGAGCTGCTTTTT. Its translation is CASNVGWTGELLF. V is TRBV6-1 and J is TRBJ2-2, with a possible D match to TRBD2 (5 bases). The CDR3 runs to 13 residues. The germline gives CDR1 MNHNS, CDR2 SASEGT.